This TCR beta chain was sequenced during a study of blood T cell repertoires in COVID-19. As processed by the authors: Nucleated cell counts were estimated from reference gene primer amplification. The assay was immunoSEQ multiplex PCR, and TCRdb's table has in-frame clones only and misses some. V, J and clone size were drawn from that table, and D and trimming were deduced from the DNA. Of roughly 34,000 clones listed, roughly nine tenths are singletons. Trimming stripped 3 bases from V and 4 bases from J, with 16 bases between. Germline CDR1 is SGHRS and CDR2 is YFSETQ. This CDR3 comprises 15 residues.

The clonotype was recovered from a human donor with active COVID-19. The donor label of this sample is uncertain. The rearrangement joins TRBV5-1 to TRBJ1-1, with a possible D match to TRBD1 (6 bases). The sample comprised peripheral blood. In DNA form, the CDR3 reads TGCGCCAGCAGCTCCCATGGAGTGGGGGCCACTGAAGCTTTCTTT. This sequence encodes CASSSHGVGATEAFF.